The source of this T cell receptor (beta chain) is a study of early T cells in non-severe SARS-CoV-2 infection. About the study: Unsorted whole blood bulk RNA was sequenced, with unpaired chains.

This CDR3 region has 15 residues. The germline gives CDR1 SGDLS, CDR2 YYNGEE. The germline V and J ends were trimmed by 3 bases and 1 base, with 13 bases remaining between them. Unique molecular identifiers (one per individual cDNA molecule) were attached. MiXCR, applied by TCRdb to the 5' RACE reads, yields one record per CDR3 protein. The sample has around 67,000 distinct CDR3 sequences; around 13% are singletons. The study's findings and limits: Matching against VDJdb likely underestimated virus-specific expansions, favoring anti-spike CD8.

In this sample, this clonotype turned up many times. What it recognizes is unknown. The chain links TRBV9 to TRBJ2-5; the D is unclear. Sequenced material: whole blood. The TCR was taken from an adult who was a healthcare worker with PCR-confirmed SARS-CoV-2 infection or an uninfected control (not recorded which). For the CDR3, the DNA is TGTGCCAGCAGCGCCTACGGACGTGGCCAAGAGACCCAGTACTTC. The encoded protein is CASSAYGRGQETQYF.